The T cell receptor beta chain under discussion was sequenced for a study of T cell responses to AZD1222 COVID-19 vaccine. The study's findings and limits: Per reports, nearly half of all spike-specific TCRs target regions that are unmutated in variants.

Germline assignment: CDR1 LNHDA and CDR2 SQIVND (reference sequence). With 4 bases clipped from V and 7 bases from J, the junction kept 0 bases outside the gene matches. The CDR3 spans 13 residues. Using immunoSEQ multiplex PCR, the repertoire was profiled, and TCRdb retains in-frame clones only, with some absent. The table has around 80,000 clones, around 90% seen once. With respect to this clone: The antigen is not known.

The material was peripheral blood, obtained 28 days after the second AZD1222 dose. The source of this sequence is an adult who received the AZD1222 COVID-19 vaccine. The chain is built from TRBV19 and TRBJ2-1; 11 nucleotides align to TRBD2. CDR3: CASSRLAGNEQFF. In DNA form, the CDR3 reads TGTGCCAGTAGTAGACTAGCGGGAAATGAGCAGTTCTTC.